These T cell receptor beta chains were read from a single sample in a study of T cells after yellow fever vaccination. TCRdb itself ran the 5' RACE reads through MiXCR, one entry per CDR3 protein. Of more than 25,000 distinct CDR3 sequences listed, roughly 6.3% are singletons. Specimen: PBMCs, either bulk or a sorted T-cell subset (CD4+, CD8+, memory, or dextramer-sorted; not recorded which), collected on the day of the yellow fever booster vaccination. The source is a man between 25 and 39 years old who received the YFV17D yellow fever vaccine. Each CDR3 is given with its conserved first and last residue. The D gene is left open where the match is weak. Clone size appears in some rows only: once, few, many, or a class for an expanded clone.

j_call | clone_size | v_call | d_call | cdr3_aa | cdr3_nt
TRBJ2-5 | many | TRBV11-2 | . | CASTKGDSEETQYF | TGTGCCAGCACAAAAGGGGACTCTGAAGAGACCCAGTACTTC
TRBJ1-4 | . | TRBV20-1 | TRBD1 | CSARDRTGENEKLFF | TGCAGTGCTAGGGATCGGACAGGGGAAAATGAAAAACTGTTTTTT
TRBJ2-2 | many | TRBV25-1 | TRBD1 | CASSEWGTGRRGELFF | TGTGCCAGCAGTGAATGGGGGACAGGGCGGCGCGGGGAGCTGTTTTTT
TRBJ2-7 | many | TRBV20-1 | . | CSARDETTEQYF | TGCAGTGCTAGAGATGAGACCACCGAGCAGTACTTC
TRBJ1-1 | many | TRBV20-1 | . | CSARAGHGNTEAFF | TGCAGTGCCCGCGCGGGACACGGGAACACTGAAGCTTTCTTT
TRBJ2-3 | many | TRBV12-3/TRBV12-4 | . | CASSLGGVILQDTQYF | TGTGCCAGCAGTTTAGGAGGCGTGATCCTACAAGATACGCAGTATTTT
TRBJ1-2 | many | TRBV12-3/TRBV12-4 | . | CASSLANYGYTF | TGTGCCAGCAGTTTAGCCAACTATGGCTACACCTTC
TRBJ2-1 | many | TRBV6-4 | . | CASSELPYNEQFF | TGTGCCAGCAGTGAACTACCGTACAATGAGCAGTTCTTC
TRBJ2-7 | many | TRBV3-1 | . | CASSQVGSYEQYF | TGTGCCAGCAGCCAAGTGGGTTCCTACGAGCAGTACTTC
TRBJ2-3 | few | TRBV6-5 | . | CASSIGGATSTDTQYF | TGTGCCAGCAGCATTGGGGGGGCCACTAGCACAGATACGCAGTATTTT
TRBJ1-1 | few | TRBV6-5 | . | CASSFLGGTEAFF | TGTGCCAGCAGTTTCCTCGGAGGCACTGAAGCTTTCTTT
TRBJ2-3 | . | TRBV7-9 | . | CASSLGDGGGTDTQYF | TGTGCCAGCAGCTTGGGTGACGGCGGTGGCACAGATACGCAGTATTTT
TRBJ2-1 | few | TRBV7-9 | . | CAGDTGLIYNEQFF | TGTGCCGGAGATACGGGTTTAATCTACAATGAGCAGTTCTTC
TRBJ1-5 | few | TRBV24-1 | . | CATNRTRMISNQPQHF | TGTGCCACCAACCGGACAAGGATGATTAGCAATCAGCCCCAGCATTTT
TRBJ2-7 | many | TRBV12-3/TRBV12-4 | . | CASSLRGTYEQYF | TGTGCCAGCAGTCTAAGGGGTACCTACGAGCAGTACTTC
TRBJ2-1 | many | TRBV29-1 | TRBD2 | CSSAGIAGEDEQFF | TGCAGCTCCGCGGGAATAGCGGGAGAGGATGAGCAGTTCTTC
TRBJ2-4 | many | TRBV3-1 | . | CASSQDLGLAKNIQYF | TGTGCCAGCAGCCAAGATCTGGGTCTAGCCAAAAACATTCAGTACTTC
TRBJ2-5 | . | TRBV6-2/TRBV6-3 | . | CASRLSRGVETQYF | TGTGCCAGCAGGCTCTCCCGCGGAGTAGAGACCCAGTACTTC
TRBJ1-5 | many | TRBV6-2/TRBV6-3 | . | CASRDPNQPQHF | TGTGCCAGCCGAGACCCAAATCAGCCCCAGCATTTT
TRBJ2-7 | many | TRBV20-1 | TRBD2 | CSARGGRDPSEQYF | TGCAGTGCTAGAGGCGGGAGGGACCCGAGCGAGCAGTACTTC
TRBJ1-1 | few | TRBV5-4 | TRBD1 | CASSYPGQGLEAFF | TGTGCCAGCAGCTATCCGGGACAGGGACTAGAAGCTTTCTTT